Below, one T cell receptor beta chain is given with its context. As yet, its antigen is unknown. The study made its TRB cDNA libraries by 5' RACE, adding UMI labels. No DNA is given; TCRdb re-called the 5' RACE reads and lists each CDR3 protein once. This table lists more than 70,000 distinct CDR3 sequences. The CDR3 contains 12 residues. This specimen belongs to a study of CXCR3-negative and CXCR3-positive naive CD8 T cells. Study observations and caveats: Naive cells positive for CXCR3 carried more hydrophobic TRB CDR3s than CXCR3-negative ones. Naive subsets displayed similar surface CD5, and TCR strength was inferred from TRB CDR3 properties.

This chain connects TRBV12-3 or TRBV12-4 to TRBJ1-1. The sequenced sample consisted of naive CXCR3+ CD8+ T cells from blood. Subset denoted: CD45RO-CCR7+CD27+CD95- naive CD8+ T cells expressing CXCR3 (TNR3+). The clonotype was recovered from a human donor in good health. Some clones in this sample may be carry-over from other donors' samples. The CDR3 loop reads CASSLGSPEAFF.